This T cell receptor (beta chain) came from a study of regulatory T cells in long-lasting Graves disease. Study context: Graves' patients with a new diagnosis had received antithyroid drugs under 3 months.

Time point: newly diagnosed GD, antithyroid drugs for less than 3 months. Construction of the TCR library relied on RNA isolated from PBMCs. Arm-PCR with iRepertoire HTBI primers amplified the CDR3 regions for these TCR beta libraries. In TCRdb, the multiplex PCR reads were re-called with MiXCR into one record per CDR3 protein. The table has about 450,000 distinct CDR3 sequences, roughly 17% seen once. This CDR3 contains 15 residues. Germline trimming cut 8 bases from V and 5 bases from J; bases unmatched to any gene: 11. Germline V gene data show CDR1 as MDHEN and CDR2 as SYDVKM. The same sample was also studied in work on T cells in Graves' hyperthyroidism and ophthalmopathy.

Sample: peripheral blood mononuclear cells (PBMCs), taken at new diagnosis, from a patient treated with antithyroid drugs. The chain employs TRBV28 and TRBJ2-2; TRBD1 matches at 7 bases. The receptor comes from a woman aged 25 to 39 with Graves disease. CDR3 nucleotides: TGTGCCAGCGGATCACAGGGGCTTGGAACCGGGGAGCTGTTTTTT. Its translation is CASGSQGLGTGELFF.